The 25 T cell receptor beta chains listed next were all sequenced from one sample in a study of vaccination and CD4 T cells after COVID-19. Cultured CD4+ T cell DNA was sequenced using the Oncomine TCR Beta short-read assay. TCRdb re-called the PCR reads through MiXCR, storing one row per CDR3 protein. This sample has roughly 12,000 distinct CDR3 sequences, with over 60% found just once. What these receptors recognize is not known. Sample treatment: approximately 9-day PBMC culture with coronavirus spike peptide pools or control peptides (ViraFEST assay). The sequenced sample consisted of CD4+ T cells from blood, cultured in vitro. The origin of the receptors is a human donor who had recovered from COVID-19.

The chain joins TRBV10-3 to TRBJ1-1; D gene unclear. The CDR3 consists of 14 residues. Germline CDR1 reads ENHRY; CDR2 reads SYGVKD. Deletions cut 3 bases from V and 5 bases from J, with 13 bases between. The CDR3 protein is CAISDGGFRTEAFF. CDR3 DNA sequence: TGTGCCATCAGTGATGGCGGGTTTCGGACTGAAGCTTTCTTT.

The gene calls are TRBV7-9 and TRBJ2-2; D gene unclear. V was cut by 1 base and J by 0 bases, with 9 bases left in between. The CDR3 consists of 16 residues. The germline V gene has CDR1 SEHNR and CDR2 FQNEAQ (reference sequence). In DNA form, the CDR3 reads TGTGCCAGCAGCTTAGATGGCGACGCGAACACCGGGGAGCTGTTTTTT. This translates into CASSLDGDANTGELFF.

V usage is TRBV27 and J usage is TRBJ2-4; the D call may be TRBD1 or TRBD2 (5 bases each). The CDR3 length is 14 residues. V lost 6 bases and J lost 7, with 16 bases in between. The germline V gene encodes CDR1 MNHEY and CDR2 SMNVEV (reference sequence). The CDR3 sequence: CASSAGAYANIQYF. In DNA form, the CDR3 reads TGTGCCAGCAGCGCCGGGGCGTACGCCAACATTCAGTACTTC.

This clonotype rates as medium-sized. The chain employs TRBV12-3 or TRBV12-4 and TRBJ1-6; the match to TRBD1 covers 7 bases. CDR3 size: 15 residues. The junction had 16 bases not matched to a gene; V was cut back by 6 bases and J by 14 bases. This CDR3 is CASSLTTGQARTLHF. The DNA for the CDR3 is TGTGCCAGCAGCCTAACTACCGGACAGGCTCGCACCCTCCACTTT.

The chain recombines TRBV20-1 with TRBJ1-1; weak D call: TRBD1 (6 bases). V lost 4 bases and J lost 11, with 14 bases in between. CDR1 and CDR2 (germline): DFQATT, SNEGSKA (reference sequence). The CDR3 length is 11 residues. CDR3 nucleotides: TGCAGTGCTATTCCCAACAGGGAGGCTTTCTTT. As protein: CSAIPNREAFF.

About this clonotype: The junction shows a germline mismatch at one end, possibly a read error. The chain recombines TRBV6-1 with TRBJ1-4, with D tentatively TRBD1 (6 bases). The CDR3 covers 14 residues. Looked up from germline, CDR1 is MNHNS and CDR2 is SASEGT. DNA of the CDR3: TGCGCCAGCAGTGAGGGGGGCAGAGGGGGTAAACTGTTTTTT. It yields the protein CASSEGGRGGKLFF.

The CDR3 is CASSQRQMNTEAFF. The CDR3 DNA sequence: TGTGCCAGCAGCCAAAGGCAGATGAACACTGAAGCTTTCTTT. The chain recombines TRBV3-1 with TRBJ1-1; D gene unclear. V was shortened by 2 bases and J by 0 bases, with 7 bases between the two germline ends. The CDR3 covers 14 residues. Germline V CDR1 and CDR2: LGHDT, YNNKEL (reference sequence). Using reference TRBV3-1 and TRBJ1-1 for the parts outside the CDR3, the full variable domain is DTAVSQTPKYLVTQMGNDKSIKCEQNLGHDTMYWYKQDSKKFLKIMFSYNNKELIINETVPNRFSPKSPDKAHLNLHINSLELGDSAVYFCASSQRQMNTEAFFGQGTRLTVV.

This clonotype was counted once. This sequence joins TRBV28 and TRBJ1-2; D call uncertain. Per the germline V gene, CDR1 is MDHEN and CDR2 is SYDVKM. CDR3 length equals 14 residues. The V gene lost 5 bases and the J gene lost 7 bases, with 17 bases spanning the gap. The CDR3 nucleotides read TGTGCCAGCAGTCCAGTACCCACAACGTCTGGCTACACCTTC. Residues: CASSPVPTTSGYTF.

V usage is TRBV5-6 and J usage is TRBJ1-3; D is unclear. This CDR3 has 12 residues. V was shortened by 2 bases and J by 12 bases, with 12 bases between the two germline ends. The germline V gene encodes CDR1 SGHDT and CDR2 YYEEEE. CDR3 residues: CASSLGQLNIYF. CDR3 nucleotide sequence: TGTGCCAGCAGCTTAGGCCAGCTCAACATATATTTT.

The V call is TRBV20-1, the J call TRBJ2-4; D may be TRBD1 (6 bases). Germline loops: CDR1 DFQATT, CDR2 SNEGSKA (reference sequence). V was trimmed by 6 bases and J by 0 bases, leaving 18 bases between them. The CDR3 runs to 16 residues. The CDR3 here is CSAGMGHLLAKNIQYF. The CDR3 nucleotides are TGCAGTGCAGGGATGGGACACCTCCTAGCCAAAAACATTCAGTACTTC.

V gene TRBV7-2 combines with J gene TRBJ1-1; maybe TRBD1 (6 bases). The CDR3 runs to 14 residues. Germline V gene lookup returns CDR1 SGHTA and CDR2 FQGNSA. V lost 10 bases and J 10 bases, leaving 25 bases between the germline ends. The CDR3 sequence is CATMQGTSVMRAFF. The CDR3 bases are TGTGCCACTATGCAGGGGACCTCGGTGATGAGAGCTTTCTTT.

This chain links TRBV7-2 with TRBJ1-1; tentative D call: TRBD1 (6 bases). The V gene lost 5 bases and the J gene lost 6 bases, with 13 bases spanning the gap. The CDR3 extends over 13 amino acids. CDR1 is SGHTA, CDR2 FQGNSA, per germline. The CDR3, as DNA: TGTGCCAGCAGCAAAAGGGGGGATTCTGAAGCTTTCTTT. Its protein product is CASSKRGDSEAFF.

This chain uses TRBV12-3 or TRBV12-4 with TRBJ2-1, with TRBD1 matching 9 bases. The ends lost 3 bases at V and 14 bases at J; junction bases unmatched: 5. The CDR3 runs to 12 residues. In nucleotides, the CDR3 is TGTGCCAGCAGTTTTCGACAGGGGGATAAGTTCTTC. This translates into CASSFRQGDKFF.

The chain links TRBV20-1 to TRBJ1-1; no reliable D call. Per the germline V gene, CDR1 is DFQATT and CDR2 is SNEGSKA (reference sequence). The germline V and J ends were trimmed by 3 bases and 5 bases, with 16 bases remaining between them. The CDR3 covers 14 residues. In nucleotides, the CDR3 is TGCAGTGCTAGCTTCGGGCCCGATGGGACTGAAGCTTTCTTT. Its translation is CSASFGPDGTEAFF.

This rearrangement joins TRBV6-1 to TRBJ1-1, with TRBD1 identical over 10 bases. This CDR3 comprises 14 residues. In germline, CDR1 is MNHNS, CDR2 SASEGT. V gave up 5 bases and J gave up 3 bases; unmatched junction bases: 3. CDR3 DNA: TGTGCCAGCAGTCGGACAGGGGGTGACACTGAAGCTTTCTTT. Amino acid sequence: CASSRTGGDTEAFF.

J is TRBJ2-1 and V is TRBV28; tentatively, D is TRBD1 (7 bases). Trimming removed 11 bases at V and 7 bases at J, with 18 bases between. The V gene's germline CDR1 is MDHEN and CDR2 SYDVKM. The CDR3 is made up of 13 amino acids. CDR3 DNA sequence: TGTGCCCCAGGGGGGTGTGTGTGGAATGAGCAGTTCTTC. Protein sequence: CAPGGCVWNEQFF.

This clonotype occurred a few times. The chain employs TRBV15 and TRBJ2-7; D may be TRBD2 (5 bases). V was cut by 1 base and J by 6 bases, with 19 bases left in between. The CDR3 length is 16 residues. Germline-derived CDR1 and CDR2 are LNHNV and YYDKDF (reference sequence). In nucleotides, the CDR3 is TGTGCCACCAGCAGAGGCTTAGGACTTACCCTCTCCGAGCAGTACTTC. Amino acids: CATSRGLGLTLSEQYF.

The chain has TRBV27 and TRBJ1-2, with a weak D call TRBD1 (6 bases). The V end was cut by 2 bases, the J end by 8 bases, with 15 bases between. Germline V CDR1 and CDR2: MNHEY, SMNVEV (reference sequence). CDR3 length: 14 residues. The CDR3 DNA follows: TGTGCCAGCAGTTTAGAAGGTCGGGGGCAGGGCTACACCTTC. Encoded protein: CASSLEGRGQGYTF.

V usage is TRBV2 and J usage is TRBJ2-3, with 7 bases that match TRBD2. Looked up from germline, CDR1 is SNHLY and CDR2 is FYNNEI. The CDR3 extends over 13 amino acids. The ends lost 7 bases at V and 1 base at J; junction bases unmatched: 2. CDR3 in DNA: TGTGCCAGCACCGGACTAGGCACAGATACGCAGTATTTT. Translating gives CASTGLGTDTQYF.

The genes are TRBV12-3 or TRBV12-4 and TRBJ1-2; TRBD1 might be the D (5 bases). V was trimmed by 7 bases and J by 2 bases, leaving 14 bases between them. This CDR3 region has 14 residues. Here the CDR3 DNA reads TGTGCCAGCACCACTTCCGACAGCAACTATGGCTACACCTTC. It is translated as CASTTSDSNYGYTF.

CDR3 amino acids: CASSGQGNYGYTF. DNA for the CDR3: TGTGCCAGCAGTGGACAGGGGAACTATGGCTACACCTTC. The chain links TRBV2 to TRBJ1-2, with TRBD1 identical over 8 bases. CDR1 and CDR2 from the germline V gene are SNHLY and FYNNEI. The CDR3 covers 13 residues. V was pared by 4 bases and J by 2 bases, with 0 bases of the junction left unmatched.

The rearrangement joins TRBV11-2 to TRBJ2-5; D unclear. The CDR3 runs to 14 residues. The germline CDR1 and CDR2 sequences are SGHAT and FQNNGV. V was trimmed by 5 bases and J by 0 bases, leaving 10 bases between them. The CDR3 sequence is CASSPPENQETQYF. CDR3 coding DNA: TGTGCCAGCAGCCCCCCAGAGAACCAAGAGACCCAGTACTTC.

This clonotype was found a few times. The chain recombines TRBV25-1 with TRBJ1-5; TRBD1 matches 9 bases. The CDR3 runs to 15 residues. With 5 bases clipped from V and 3 bases from J, the junction kept 5 bases outside the gene matches. In germline, CDR1 is MGHDK, CDR2 SYGVNS. CDR3 sequence reads: CASSTGTGYNQPQHF. The CDR3, as DNA: TGTGCCAGCAGTACCGGGACAGGGTACAATCAGCCCCAGCATTTT.

The CDR3, as DNA: TGTGCCAGCAGTCGTGAGACAGGCTACGAGCAGTACTTC. Translation: CASSRETGYEQYF. This chain connects TRBV6-2 or TRBV6-3 to TRBJ2-7, with a tentative D call TRBD1 (6 bases). CDR3 size: 13 residues. V was trimmed by 5 bases and J by 3 bases, leaving 11 bases between them. The germline CDR1 and CDR2 sequences are MNHEY and SVGEGT.

V and J are TRBV12-5 and TRBJ1-5; maybe TRBD1 (6 bases). Looked up from germline, CDR1 is LGHNT and CDR2 is FRNRAP. The CDR3 has 17 amino acids. The V end was cut by 7 bases, the J end by 0 bases, with 19 bases between. CDR3 sequence reads: CASDLILHRDSNQPQHF. The CDR3 coding sequence is TGTGCTAGTGACCTAATCCTCCACAGGGATAGCAATCAGCCCCAGCATTTT.